The 10 T cell receptor beta chains below were found in one sample sequenced in a study of T cell clones after liver transplantation. The protocol was immunoSEQ multiplex PCR, while the TCRdb copy is restricted to in-frame clones and leaves out a portion. The sample has roughly 62,000 clones, about 73% seen once. The sample here was CD4+ T cells from blood, taken at the approximately 16-month timepoint. The receptor source for this set is a human patient who received a liver transplant. Some T cells may trace back to the graft donor.

The V call is TRBV6-5, the J call TRBJ1-2; the match to TRBD1 covers 10 bases. The V gene end was trimmed by 5 bases and the J gene end by 7 bases; junction bases not matched to a gene: 1. Germline CDR1 MNHEY, CDR2 SVGAGI. The CDR3 covers 12 residues. The CDR3 bases are TGTGCCAGCAGTGGGACAGGGGCTGGCTACACCTTC. Residues: CASSGTGAGYTF.

V gene TRBV27 combines with J gene TRBJ1-1; maybe TRBD1 (5 bases). Trimming took 6 bases from V and 3 from J, leaving 23 bases between them. Per germline, CDR1 MNHEY and CDR2 SMNVEV (reference sequence). This CDR3 contains 17 residues. This CDR3 is CASRGLGVWNGDTEAFF. DNA for the CDR3: TGTGCCAGCAGGGGCCTGGGGGTATGGAATGGGGACACTGAAGCTTTCTTT.

The V call is TRBV21-1, the J call TRBJ1-2; the listed D gene, TRBD1, was not tested against the DNA. TRBV21-1 is noted as a pseudogene. The CDR3 sequence is 13 residues long. CDR3 coding DNA: TGTGCCAGCACCAAAACAGGGAACTATGGCTACACCTTC. As protein: CASTKTGNYGYTF.

V gene TRBV6-6 combines with J gene TRBJ2-3, with D uncertain. Germline-derived CDR1 and CDR2 are MNHNY and SVGAGI (reference sequence). Trimming removed 0 bases at V and 4 bases at J, with 5 bases between. The CDR3 consists of 13 residues. CDR3 nucleotide sequence: TGTGCCAGCAGTTACTCGAGAGCAGATACGCAGTATTTT. This gives the protein CASSYSRADTQYF.

Comment on this clone: Other DNA sequences in this specimen translate into the identical CDR3. The rearrangement uses TRBV28 and TRBJ1-2; TRBD1 matches at 8 bases. The CDR3 length is 12 residues. V trimming: 6 bases; J trimming: 4 bases; junction bases outside the gene matches: 1. Germline assignment: CDR1 MDHEN and CDR2 SYDVKM. The CDR3 protein is CASSRGLYGYTF. For the CDR3, the DNA is TGTGCCAGCAGCAGGGGGCTCTATGGCTACACCTTC.

The chain links TRBV5-1 to TRBJ2-1; D uncertain. Germline V gene lookup returns CDR1 SGHRS and CDR2 YFSETQ. The CDR3 contains 13 residues. Trimming removed 0 bases from V and 6 bases from J, with 7 bases in between. The CDR3 loop reads CASSLVGPNEQFF. CDR3 DNA: TGCGCCAGCAGCTTGGTAGGTCCCAATGAGCAGTTCTTC.

V and J are TRBV5-1 and TRBJ1-1; 7 nucleotides line up with TRBD1. Germline V CDR1 and CDR2: SGHRS, YFSETQ. V was pared by 0 bases and J by 7 bases, with 3 bases of the junction left unmatched. This CDR3 region has 13 residues. As DNA, the CDR3 is TGCGCCAGCAGCTTGGACACAGGGGTTGAAGCTTTCTTT. Its translation is CASSLDTGVEAFF.

The gene calls are TRBV29-1 and TRBJ2-5; perhaps TRBD2 as D (6 bases). V was clipped by 6 bases and J by 5 bases, with 13 bases between them. Germline loops: CDR1 SQVTM, CDR2 ANQGSEA. The CDR3 is made up of 12 amino acids. The CDR3 DNA is TGCAGCGTGGTCGGGAGCTCCGAGACCCAGTACTTC. It yields the protein CSVVGSSETQYF.

The J gene is TRBJ2-3, the V gene TRBV6-1, with D unclear. Germline CDR1 is MNHNS and CDR2 is SASEGT. This CDR3 has 13 residues. The V and J ends lost 6 bases and 2 bases respectively, with 9 bases between them. The CDR3 is CASSATYTDTQYF. The DNA of the CDR3 is TGTGCCAGCAGCGCCACCTACACAGATACGCAGTATTTT.

A note on this clone: One end of the junction does not line up with germline, which may come from a read error. The chain is built from TRBV7-7 and TRBJ2-2; D may correspond to TRBD1 or TRBD2 (6 bases each). Germline V CDR1 and CDR2: SSHAT, FNYEAQ (reference sequence). This CDR3 spans 16 amino acids. The CDR3, as DNA: TGTGCTAGCAGCCCCGGCGGGACATCGAACACCGGGGAGCTGTTTTTT. It translates to CASSPGGTSNTGELFF.